One sample yielded the 3 T cell receptor beta chains listed below, sequenced in a study of T cells in Graves' hyperthyroidism and ophthalmopathy. What was amplified from RNA transcripts were TCR beta CDR3 regions. In the first-round RT-PCR of the TCR CDR3, the HTBI primer set was used. TCRdb used MiXCR to reprocess the multiplex PCR reads, holding one entry per CDR3 protein. This sample carries about 280,000 distinct CDR3 sequences, less than 30% of them seen once, and the ten largest clones take more than 25%. Specimen: blood. These receptors came from a man aged 35 to 55 with Graves' hyperthyroidism that later progressed to Graves' ophthalmopathy.

This clonotype occurred many times. The chain couples TRBV6-5 to TRBJ1-2, with TRBD1 matching 8 bases. The CDR3 spans 13 residues. In germline, CDR1 is MNHEY, CDR2 SVGAGI. V lost 7 bases, J lost 7 bases, and 8 bases stayed unmatched. CDR3 loop: CASNTQGAFGYTF. CDR3 DNA sequence: TGTGCCAGCAATACTCAGGGGGCGTTTGGCTACACCTTC.

This clonotype was detected many times. The chain combines TRBV2 with TRBJ2-4; D is possibly TRBD2 (5 bases). The CDR3 is 15 residues long. Germline CDR1 is SNHLY and CDR2 is FYNNEI. Trimming shortened V by 5 bases and J by 7 bases, and 18 bases separated the two germline ends. CDR3 region: CASSKEGPTGNIQYF. DNA of the CDR3: TGTGCCAGCAGTAAAGAGGGTCCCACCGGTAACATTCAGTACTTC.

The chain has TRBV12-3 or TRBV12-4 and TRBJ1-5, with D maybe TRBD1 (5 bases). This CDR3 has 11 residues. V was shortened by 3 bases and J by 12 bases, with 9 bases between the two germline ends. The DNA of the CDR3 is TGTGCCAGCAGTTTGGGGGGTGGCCAGCATTTT. Protein: CASSLGGGQHF.